Listed below are T cell receptor beta chains from one sample, sequenced in a study of cytomegalovirus exposure and HLA in healthy donors. Measured with immunoSEQ multiplex PCR; TCRdb has only the in-frame clones, and not every one. The sample lists under 150,000 clones, around 80% occurring once. Source material: PBMCs. The receptors shown here come from a woman in her 50s in good health and CMV-seronegative. The CDR3 runs from the conserved cysteine through the conserved F or W. A D gene is named only where the DNA matches it firmly. Size tells how often a clone was seen (once, few, many) or the class of an expanded clone, and some rows leave it out.

v_gene	abundance	d_gene	j_gene	CDR3nt	CDR3aa
TRBV7-8	.	TRBD2	TRBJ2-1	TGTGCCAGCAGCCCCCCGGGGGAGCGGGAGGTTGATGAGCAGTTCTTC	CASSPPGEREVDEQFF
TRBV7-9	.	TRBD2	TRBJ2-1	TGTGCCAGCAGCTTAAGGCGGGAGGGCGGGGAGCAGTTCTTC	CASSLRREGGEQFF
TRBV19	.	.	TRBJ1-5	TGTGCCAGTAGTATTTCGTATAGCAATCAGCCCCAGCATTTT	CASSISYSNQPQHF
TRBV29-1	.	.	TRBJ2-4	TGCAGCGGCATGAAGCAGGGGATGAACATTCAGTACTTC	CSGMKQGMNIQYF
TRBV5-1	.	TRBD2	TRBJ2-1	TGCGCCAGCACCACTAGCGGAGATCACAATGAGCAGTTCTTC	CASTTSGDHNEQFF
TRBV9	.	TRBD1	TRBJ1-4	TGTGCCAGCAGCGTGGGACAGGGGGTTGAAAAACTGTTTTTT	CASSVGQGVEKLFF
TRBV7-2	.	.	TRBJ2-7	TGTGCCAGCAGCTTTTTTCCCCGCCGGGACAATTCCTACGAGCAGTACTTC	CASSFFPRRDNSYEQYF
TRBV7-9	.	.	TRBJ1-1	TGTGCCAGCAGCTTAGTGTTACAGTACACTGAAGCTTTCTTT	CASSLVLQYTEAFF
TRBV10-2	few	.	TRBJ2-1	TGCGCCAGCGGAGGATGGGCAGGGCAGGGGAATGAGCAGTTCTTC	CASGGWAGQGNEQFF
TRBV19	.	.	TRBJ1-2	TGTGCCAGTAGTATAAGACAGGTTATTAACTATGGCTACACCTTC	CASSIRQVINYGYTF
TRBV4-3	few	.	TRBJ1-2	TGCGCCAGCAGCCAATCTTTTATAGGAGGGGATGGCTACACCTTC	CASSQSFIGGDGYTF
TRBV30	.	TRBD1	TRBJ1-1	TGTGCCTGGAGTGTTGGGACAGGGGGCATGATGAACACTGAAGCTTTCTTT	CAWSVGTGGMMNTEAFF
TRBV5-1	.	.	TRBJ1-5	TGCGCCAGCAGCTTGCGGACAGACCAGCCCCAGCATTTT	CASSLRTDQPQHF
TRBV19	.	TRBD2	TRBJ2-7	TGTGCCAGTAGCTCTAGCGGGAGGACATACGAGCAGTACTTC	CASSSSGRTYEQYF
TRBV28	.	TRBD1	TRBJ1-2	TGTGCCAGCAGTGGGGGGACAGGGTATGGCTACACCTTC	CASSGGTGYGYTF
TRBV30	.	TRBD1	TRBJ1-2	TGTGCCTGGAGTCCGAAGGGACAGGGGTCTTGTGGCTACACCTTC	CAWSPKGQGSCGYTF
TRBV7-8	once	TRBD1	TRBJ2-2	TGTGCCAGCAGCTTAGCGGGGACAGCGAACACCGGGGAGCTGTTTTTT	CASSLAGTANTGELFF
TRBV9	.	.	TRBJ1-5	TGTGCCAGCAGCACCCAGGGGACGGGCGATCAGCCCCAGAATTTT	CASSTQGTGDQPQNF
TRBV19	.	TRBD2	TRBJ2-6	TGTGCCAGTAGCTTTACTAGCGGGAGCTACTCTGGGGCCAACGTCCTGACTTTC	CASSFTSGSYSGANVLTF
TRBV29-1	.	TRBD1	TRBJ2-3	TGCAGCGTTGGACAGGGAGGCACAGATACGCAGTATTTT	CSVGQGGTDTQYF
TRBV6-5	.	.	TRBJ1-2	TGTGCCAGCAGGGAGTCGGTTAACTATGGCTACACCTTC	CASRESVNYGYTF
TRBV2	.	TRBD2	TRBJ2-1	TGTGCCAGCAGTGAAGCGGGGATAGCGGGAGGCCTTTACAATGAGCAGTTCTTC	CASSEAGIAGGLYNEQFF
TRBV4-2	.	.	TRBJ2-7	TGTGCCAGCAGCCAAGACGAGGGACTGCTGTCTGGGGAGCAGTACTTC	CASSQDEGLLSGEQYF
TRBV6-1	.	.	TRBJ1-5	.	CASSGTLGTPQHF
TRBV30	few	TRBD2	TRBJ2-5	TGTGCCTGGAGTGTACTGTCCCTAGCGGGAGGGCCGCGTTGGGCCCAGTACTTC	CAWSVLSLAGGPRWAQYF
TRBV5-1	.	.	TRBJ2-1	TGCGCCAGCAGCTTGTTCTCAGGTATTAGTCCCTACAATGAGCAGTTCTTC	CASSLFSGISPYNEQFF
TRBV19	.	TRBD1	TRBJ1-3	TGTGCCAGTAGTACTACAGGGGTGGCCGGAAACACCATATATTTT	CASSTTGVAGNTIYF